This TCR beta chain comes out of a study of control samples from healthy donors and cancer patients. Germline CDR1 SGHNT, CDR2 YYREEE (reference sequence). The CDR3 totals 16 residues. Trimming removed 0 bases at V and 2 bases at J, with 11 bases between. The table came from immunoSEQ multiplex PCR; TCRdb's copy has only in-frame clones and leaves some out. The sample includes 70,000 to 95,000 clones, 93% of them seen just once. Input material: PBMCs. The sequence came from a woman in her thirties or forties with lung cancer. This chain links TRBV5-4 with TRBJ2-2, with D perhaps matching TRBD2 (5 bases). CDR3 sequence reads: CASSLAPGINTGELFF. The CDR3 DNA follows: TGTGCCAGCAGCTTGGCTCCGGGAATCAACACCGGGGAGCTGTTTTTT. The full variable domain, completed using reference TRBV5-4 and TRBJ2-2, is ETGVTQSPTHLIKTRGQQVTLRCSSQSGHNTVSWYQQALGQGPQFIFQYYREEENGRGNFPPRFSGLQFPNYSSELNVNALELDDSALYLCASSLAPGINTGELFFGEGSRLTVL.